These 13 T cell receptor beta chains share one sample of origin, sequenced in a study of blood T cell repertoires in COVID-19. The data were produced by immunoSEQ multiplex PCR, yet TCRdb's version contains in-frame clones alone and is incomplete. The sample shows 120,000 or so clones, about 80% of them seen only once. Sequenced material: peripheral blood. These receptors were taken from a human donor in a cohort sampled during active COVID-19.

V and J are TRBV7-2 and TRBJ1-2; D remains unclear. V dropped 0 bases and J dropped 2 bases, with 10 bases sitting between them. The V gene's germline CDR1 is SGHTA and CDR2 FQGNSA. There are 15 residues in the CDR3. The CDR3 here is CASSLARTENYGYTF. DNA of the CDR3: TGTGCCAGCAGCTTAGCCCGGACTGAGAACTATGGCTACACCTTC.

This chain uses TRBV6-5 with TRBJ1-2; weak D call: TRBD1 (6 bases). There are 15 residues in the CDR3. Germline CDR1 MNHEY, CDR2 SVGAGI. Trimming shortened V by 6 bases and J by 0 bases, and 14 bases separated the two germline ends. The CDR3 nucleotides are TGTGCCAGCAGAGGGACAAGGGATTCTAACTATGGCTACACCTTC. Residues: CASRGTRDSNYGYTF.

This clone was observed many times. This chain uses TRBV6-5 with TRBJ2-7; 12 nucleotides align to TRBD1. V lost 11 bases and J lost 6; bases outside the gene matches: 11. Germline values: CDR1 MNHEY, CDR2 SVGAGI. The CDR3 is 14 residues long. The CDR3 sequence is CAAEPGTGGFEQYF. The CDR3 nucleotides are TGTGCCGCAGAGCCCGGGACAGGGGGCTTCGAGCAGTACTTC.

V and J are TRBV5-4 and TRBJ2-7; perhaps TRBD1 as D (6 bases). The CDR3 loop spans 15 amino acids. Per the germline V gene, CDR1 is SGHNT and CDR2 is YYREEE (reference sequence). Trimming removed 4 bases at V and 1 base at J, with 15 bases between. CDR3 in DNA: TGTGCCAGCAGCCAACCTAGCAGGGGTTCCTACGAGCAGTACTTC. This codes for CASSQPSRGSYEQYF.

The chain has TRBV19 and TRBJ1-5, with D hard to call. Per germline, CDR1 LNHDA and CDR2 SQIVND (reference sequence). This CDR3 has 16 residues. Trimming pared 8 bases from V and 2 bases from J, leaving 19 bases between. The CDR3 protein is CASGWNGPWGNQPQHF. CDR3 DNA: TGTGCCAGTGGATGGAATGGGCCCTGGGGCAATCAGCCCCAGCATTTT.

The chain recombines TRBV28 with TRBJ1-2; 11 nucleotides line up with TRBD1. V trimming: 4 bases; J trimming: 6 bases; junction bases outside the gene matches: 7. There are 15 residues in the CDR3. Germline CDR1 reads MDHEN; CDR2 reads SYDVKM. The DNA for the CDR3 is TGTGCCAGCAGTTCACCACCGGGACAGGGGGATGGCTACACCTTC. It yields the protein CASSSPPGQGDGYTF.

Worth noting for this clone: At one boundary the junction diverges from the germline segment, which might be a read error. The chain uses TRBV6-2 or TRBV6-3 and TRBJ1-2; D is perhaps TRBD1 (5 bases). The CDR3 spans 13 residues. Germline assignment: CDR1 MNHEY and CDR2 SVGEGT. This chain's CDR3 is CASSYVQGNLEVF. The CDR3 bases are TGTGCCAGCAGTTACGTTCAGGGAAACCTAGAAGTCTTC.

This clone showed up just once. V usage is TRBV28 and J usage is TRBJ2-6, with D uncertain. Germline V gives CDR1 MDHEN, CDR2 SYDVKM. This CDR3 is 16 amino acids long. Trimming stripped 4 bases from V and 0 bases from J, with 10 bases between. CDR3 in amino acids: CASSSFSSSGANVLTF. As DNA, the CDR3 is TGTGCCAGCAGTTCGTTTTCCAGCTCTGGGGCCAACGTCCTGACTTTC.

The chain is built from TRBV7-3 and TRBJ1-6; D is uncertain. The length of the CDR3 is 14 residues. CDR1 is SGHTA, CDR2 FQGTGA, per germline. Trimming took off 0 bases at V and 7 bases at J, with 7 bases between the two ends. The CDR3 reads CASSLTSENSPLHF. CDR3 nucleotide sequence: TGTGCCAGCAGCTTAACGTCGGAGAATTCACCCCTCCACTTT. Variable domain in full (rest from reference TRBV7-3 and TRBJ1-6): GAGVSQTPSNKVTEKGKYVELRCDPISGHTALYWYRQSLGQGPEFLIYFQGTGAADDSGLPNDRFFAVRPEGSVSTLKIQRTERGDSAVYLCASSLTSENSPLHFGNGTRLTVT.

Here the CDR3 reads CASSLLTGLEAFF. The CDR3 coding sequence is TGTGCCAGCAGCCTACTAACAGGGTTAGAAGCTTTCTTT. The V gene is TRBV7-2, the J gene TRBJ1-1; D is perhaps TRBD1 (6 bases). V gave up 5 bases and J gave up 8 bases, with 15 bases separating them. Germline CDR1 SGHTA, CDR2 FQGNSA. The CDR3 is made up of 13 amino acids.

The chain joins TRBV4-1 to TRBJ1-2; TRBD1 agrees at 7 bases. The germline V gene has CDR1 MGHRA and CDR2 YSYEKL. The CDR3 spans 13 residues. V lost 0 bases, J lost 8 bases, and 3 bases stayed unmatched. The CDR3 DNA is TGCGCCAGCAGCCAAGATAGGGGGCACGGCTACACCTTC. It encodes CASSQDRGHGYTF.

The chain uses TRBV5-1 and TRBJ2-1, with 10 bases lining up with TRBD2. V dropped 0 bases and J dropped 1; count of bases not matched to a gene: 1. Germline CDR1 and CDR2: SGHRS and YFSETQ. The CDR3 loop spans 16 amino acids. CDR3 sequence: CASSLVAGGSYNEQFF. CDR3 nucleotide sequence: TGCGCCAGCAGCTTGGTAGCGGGGGGATCCTACAATGAGCAGTTCTTC. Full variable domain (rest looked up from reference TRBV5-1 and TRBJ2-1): KAGVTQTPRYLIKTRGQQVTLSCSPISGHRSVSWYQQTPGQGLQFLFEYFSETQRNKGNFPGRFSGRQFSNSRSEMNVSTLELGDSALYLCASSLVAGGSYNEQFFGPGTRLTVL.

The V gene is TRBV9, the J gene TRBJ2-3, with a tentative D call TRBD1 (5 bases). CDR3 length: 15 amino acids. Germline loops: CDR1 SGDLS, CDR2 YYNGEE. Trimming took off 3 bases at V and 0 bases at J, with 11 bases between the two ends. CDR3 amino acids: CASSGDSTSTDTQYF. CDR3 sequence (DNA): TGTGCCAGCAGCGGAGACAGTACTAGCACAGATACGCAGTATTTT.